The following is a TCR beta chain sequence with its context. This record belongs to a study of T cell responses to AZD1222 COVID-19 vaccine. The germline gives CDR1 SGHAT, CDR2 FQDESV (reference sequence). The CDR3 is 15 amino acids. Trimming cost V 5 bases and J 6 bases; bases outside gene matches: 9. Method: immunoSEQ multiplex PCR; TCRdb's copy keeps in-frame clones and lacks some. The sample lists roughly 100,000 clones; roughly 87% were seen once. This clonotype was sampled from an adult in good health. Sequenced here: peripheral blood, sampled on day 0 of AZD1222 vaccination. V gene TRBV11-1 combines with J gene TRBJ2-1; 8 bases line up with TRBD2. CDR3 protein: CASSHVNGGGNEQFF. The CDR3 DNA follows: TGTGCCAGCAGCCACGTAAACGGGGGGGGCAATGAGCAGTTCTTC.